Below, one TCR beta chain is given with its context. As handled by the study authors: For nucleated cells, counts were estimated from reference gene primer amplification. Using immunoSEQ multiplex PCR, the repertoire was profiled, and TCRdb retains in-frame clones only, with some absent. V and J calls and clone size are copied from that table; D and trimming were computed from the DNA. The data hold tens of thousands of clones, with 82% observed a single time. The data originate from a study of blood T cell repertoires in COVID-19. Study summary: Whether acute or convalescent, the COVID-19 samples came from the United States, Italy and Spain. PBMCs, B-cell-depleted T cells, or T cells provided the cDNA or gDNA that made up the material.

Sequencing was carried out using peripheral blood. This receptor was taken from a woman aged 60-75 years with acute or convalescent COVID-19.

Here the CDR3 reads CAIRSGGKNTGELFF. CDR3 nucleotide sequence: TGTGCCATCCGCAGCGGGGGGAAGAACACCGGGGAGCTGTTTTTT. This chain uses TRBV6-5 with TRBJ2-2; TRBD2 aligns across 9 bases. There are 15 residues in the CDR3. Unmatched junction bases numbered 7, after V lost 10 bases and J lost 1 base. CDR1 is MNHEY and CDR2 is SVGAGI in the germline V gene.